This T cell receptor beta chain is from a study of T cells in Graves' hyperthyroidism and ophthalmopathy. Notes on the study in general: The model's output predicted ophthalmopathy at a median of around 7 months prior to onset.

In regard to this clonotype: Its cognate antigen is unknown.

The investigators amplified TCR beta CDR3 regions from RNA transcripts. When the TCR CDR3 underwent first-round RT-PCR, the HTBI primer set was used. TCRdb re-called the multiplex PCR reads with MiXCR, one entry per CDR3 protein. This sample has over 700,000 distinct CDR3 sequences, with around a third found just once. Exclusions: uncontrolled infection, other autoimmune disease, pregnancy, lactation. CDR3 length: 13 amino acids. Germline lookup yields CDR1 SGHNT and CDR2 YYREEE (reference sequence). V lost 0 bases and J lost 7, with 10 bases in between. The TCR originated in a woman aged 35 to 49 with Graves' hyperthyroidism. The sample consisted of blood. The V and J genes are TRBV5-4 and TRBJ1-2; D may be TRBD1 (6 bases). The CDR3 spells CASSLGGARGYTF. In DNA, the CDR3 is TGTGCCAGCAGCTTGGGGGGGGCTCGTGGCTACACCTTC.